Presented here are 29 T cell receptor beta chains from one specimen sequenced in a study of cytomegalovirus exposure and HLA in healthy donors. The PCR contained 60 Vbeta and 13 Jbeta primers. TCRdb's copy holds only in-frame clones and misses some; the assay was immunoSEQ multiplex PCR. Across some 30,000 clones, the top ten clones capture around 4.8% of the sample. The material sequenced was PBMCs. Receptors originate from a middle-aged woman in good health and CMV-seropositive.

The rearrangement joins TRBV5-4 to TRBJ2-1, with 10 bases aligning to TRBD2. Trimming removed 3 bases from V and 9 bases from J; junction bases left unmatched: 9. The CDR3 length is 15 residues. Germline CDR1 and CDR2: SGHNT and YYREEE (reference sequence). The CDR3 DNA follows: TGTGCCAGCAGCTCCCCTAGCGGGAGAGAGAGTGAGCAGTTCTTC. It encodes CASSSPSGRESEQFF. Complete variable domain (other parts from reference TRBV5-4 and TRBJ2-1): ETGVTQSPTHLIKTRGQQVTLRCSSQSGHNTVSWYQQALGQGPQFIFQYYREEENGRGNFPPRFSGLQFPNYSSELNVNALELDDSALYLCASSSPSGRESEQFFGPGTRLTVL.

The J gene is TRBJ2-3, the V gene TRBV5-1, with a weak D call TRBD1 (5 bases). This CDR3 spans 14 amino acids. The V gene lost 5 bases and the J gene lost 4 bases, with 14 bases spanning the gap. Germline V CDR1 and CDR2: SGHRS, YFSETQ. CDR3: CASSRGQGSDTQYF. The CDR3 DNA reads as TGCGCCAGCAGTCGCGGCCAGGGCTCAGATACGCAGTATTTT.

The chain employs TRBV5-6 and TRBJ2-1; TRBD2 matches at 9 bases. Germline V CDR1 and CDR2: SGHDT, YYEEEE. J was trimmed by 4 bases and V by 5 bases; bases with no gene match: 7. This CDR3 contains 15 residues. The CDR3 region is CASSSLAGVYNEQFF. In nucleotides, the CDR3 is TGTGCCAGCAGTTCCTTAGCGGGAGTATACAATGAGCAGTTCTTC.

The chain joins TRBV19 to TRBJ2-7; D not resolved. V shed 6 bases and J shed 0 bases, with 9 bases lying between them. The CDR3 length is 13 residues. Germline V gives CDR1 LNHDA, CDR2 SQIVND (reference sequence). The CDR3 here is CASRSLSSYEQYF. The CDR3 bases are TGTGCCAGTAGAAGCCTGAGCTCCTACGAGCAGTACTTC.

The rearrangement links TRBV30 to TRBJ2-5; D is undetermined. The V and J ends lost 2 bases and 7 bases respectively, with 5 bases between them. The CDR3 runs to 10 residues. Germline V gene data show CDR1 as GTSNPN and CDR2 as SVGIG (reference sequence). This CDR3 is CAWSTRTQYF. The CDR3 nucleotides are TGTGCCTGGAGTACTCGGACCCAGTACTTC.

The chain combines TRBV10-3 with TRBJ2-2; unclear D gene. Trimming removed 2 bases at V and 6 bases at J, with 10 bases between. CDR1 and CDR2 from the germline V gene are ENHRY and SYGVKD. CDR3 length: 14 amino acids. CDR3 sequence reads: CAISEERFPGELFF. The CDR3, as DNA: TGTGCCATCAGTGAGGAGAGATTCCCCGGGGAGCTGTTTTTT.

The chain uses TRBV29-1 and TRBJ1-2, with D uncertain. V dropped 2 bases and J dropped 7 bases, with 17 bases sitting between them. CDR3 size: 14 residues. CDR1 is SQVTM, CDR2 ANQGSEA, per germline. The CDR3 loop is CSVEHHPGIAGYTF. CDR3 DNA: TGCAGCGTTGAACATCATCCGGGAATTGCTGGCTACACCTTC.

The chain carries TRBV9 and TRBJ1-2; 10 bases align to TRBD1. CDR1 and CDR2 from the germline V gene are SGDLS and YYNGEE. There are 17 residues in the CDR3. V was pared by 3 bases and J by 8 bases, with 16 bases of the junction left unmatched. The CDR3 DNA is TGTGCCAGCAGCGCGTCGGCGACAGGGGGCTTTGGAAAGGGCTACACCTTC. Its translation: CASSASATGGFGKGYTF.

The chain couples TRBV29-1 to TRBJ1-1; 9 nucleotides match TRBD1. The J segment lost 10 bases and the V segment lost 7 bases, leaving 10 bases of the junction unmatched. This CDR3 has 12 residues. Germline V gene data show CDR1 as SQVTM and CDR2 as ANQGSEA. The CDR3 is CSARTGGAGAFF. Here the CDR3 DNA reads TGCAGCGCCAGAACAGGGGGCGCGGGAGCTTTCTTT.

This chain uses TRBV4-1 with TRBJ1-5; weak D call: TRBD1 (6 bases). Trimming cost V 5 bases and J 7 bases, with 18 bases left between them. The germline V gene has CDR1 MGHRA and CDR2 YSYEKL. The CDR3 loop spans 15 amino acids. CDR3 in DNA: TGCGCCAGCAGCGAAAGGGACACCCTCAGCCAGCCCCAGCATTTT. Its protein product is CASSERDTLSQPQHF.

V gene TRBV2 combines with J gene TRBJ1-1; 11 bases agree with TRBD1. The V and J ends lost 6 bases and 5 bases, in that order; junction bases with no gene match: 5. The CDR3 has 14 amino acids. Germline V CDR1 and CDR2: SNHLY, FYNNEI. The CDR3 sequence: CASRSDRGQTEAFF. The CDR3 nucleotides are TGTGCCAGCAGGTCGGACAGGGGGCAAACTGAAGCTTTCTTT.

The chain couples TRBV12-5 to TRBJ2-5; D is uncertain. Looked up from germline, CDR1 is LGHNT and CDR2 is FRNRAP. Trimming pared 3 bases from V and 5 bases from J, leaving 4 bases between. The CDR3 extends over 11 amino acids. CDR3 sequence (DNA): TGTGCTAGTGGTTTTATGGAGACCCAGTACTTC. Translated: CASGFMETQYF.

Turning to this clone: One junction end does not reproduce the germline sequence, and a read error may be involved. The J gene is TRBJ2-7, the V gene TRBV4-3, with a weak D call TRBD1 (6 bases). Germline V gene data show CDR1 as LGHNA and CDR2 as YSLEER. This CDR3 contains 13 residues. CDR3 DNA: TGCGCCAGCAGCCAAGACAGGGGCTACGAGCAGTCCTTC. Translating gives CASSQDRGYEQSF.

The chain joins TRBV9 to TRBJ2-7, with D tentatively TRBD2 (6 bases). The V end was cut by 2 bases, the J end by 3 bases, with 15 bases between. The germline CDR1 and CDR2 sequences are SGDLS and YYNGEE. The CDR3 is 15 amino acids. The CDR3 bases are TGTGCCAGCAGCGTCCGGGGGACCCTGGGCTACGAGCAGTACTTC. This codes for CASSVRGTLGYEQYF. The entire variable domain, with the rest obtained from reference TRBV9 and TRBJ2-7, is as follows: DSGVTQTPKHLITATGQRVTLRCSPRSGDLSVYWYQQSLDQGLQFLIQYYNGEERAKGNILERFSAQQFPDLHSELNLSSLELGDSALYFCASSVRGTLGYEQYFGPGTRLTVT.

The CDR3: CASSLNLEDTEAFF. The CDR3 DNA reads as TGCGCCAGCAGCTTGAATCTGGAGGACACTGAAGCTTTCTTT. This chain uses TRBV5-1 with TRBJ1-1; D uncertain. This CDR3 is built from 14 residues. The germline gives CDR1 SGHRS, CDR2 YFSETQ. V lost 1 base, J lost 3 bases, and 10 bases lay in between. Combining the CDR3 with reference TRBV5-1 and TRBJ1-1 gives the whole variable domain KAGVTQTPRYLIKTRGQQVTLSCSPISGHRSVSWYQQTPGQGLQFLFEYFSETQRNKGNFPGRFSGRQFSNSRSEMNVSTLELGDSALYLCASSLNLEDTEAFFGQGTRLTVV.

Concerning this clone: The same CDR3 is also encoded by other DNA sequences in this sample. J is TRBJ2-7 and V is TRBV11-2; 9 bases fit TRBD2. The germline gives CDR1 SGHAT, CDR2 FQNNGV. This CDR3 contains 14 residues. The V segment lost 3 bases and the J segment 3 bases; nucleotides outside the gene matches: 3. The CDR3 DNA reads as TGTGCCAGCAGCTTGGGACTAGCAGGCTACGAGCAGTACTTC. Translated: CASSLGLAGYEQYF.

This chain uses TRBV7-2 with TRBJ1-5; possible D gene TRBD1, 5 bases. The CDR3 sequence is 15 residues long. V was cut by 2 bases and J by 0 bases, with 8 bases left in between. Germline assignment: CDR1 SGHTA and CDR2 FQGNSA. CDR3 bases: TGTGCCAGCAGCTTAAAGGGGTATAGCAATCAGCCCCAGCATTTT. Protein: CASSLKGYSNQPQHF.

The CDR3 DNA sequence: TGTGCCAGCAGGGAGGCGGGAACCGATGAGCAGTTCTTC. Protein: CASREAGTDEQFF. The chain carries TRBV6-1 and TRBJ2-1, with D possibly matching TRBD2 (6 bases). Germline V CDR1 and CDR2: MNHNS, SASEGT. The CDR3 extends over 13 amino acids. Trimming cost V 6 bases and J 8 bases, with 14 bases left between them.

The rearrangement joins TRBV19 to TRBJ1-2; perhaps TRBD1 as D (5 bases). The CDR3 covers 17 residues. Trimming took off 4 bases at V and 1 base at J, with 19 bases between the two ends. Germline CDR1 LNHDA, CDR2 SQIVND (reference sequence). The DNA for the CDR3 is TGTGCCAGTAGTACCCCGGGAGGGGTGGCTATTAACTATGGCTACACCTTC. It encodes CASSTPGGVAINYGYTF.

The V gene is TRBV4-3, the J gene TRBJ2-7, with 10 bases lining up with TRBD2. This CDR3 is 18 amino acids long. V shed 1 base and J 0 bases; nucleotides not matched to a gene: 9. Per the germline V gene, CDR1 is LGHNA and CDR2 is YSLEER. The CDR3 protein is CASSQVRTSGGYSYEQYF. CDR3 sequence (DNA): TGCGCCAGCAGCCAAGTAAGGACTAGCGGAGGTTACTCCTACGAGCAGTACTTC.

To note about this clone: The germline gene is not matched at one end of the junction; a read error may be the cause. V and J are TRBV19 and TRBJ2-3, with D perhaps TRBD2 (6 bases). This CDR3 is built from 13 residues. The V gene's germline CDR1 is LNHDA and CDR2 SQIVND (reference sequence). The CDR3 loop reads CASSGLSTDKQYF. Here the CDR3 DNA reads TGTGCCAGTTCAGGACTAAGCACAGATAAGCAGTATTTT. Using reference TRBV19 and TRBJ2-3 for the parts outside the CDR3, the full variable domain is DGGITQSPKYLFRKEGQNVTLSCEQNLNHDAMYWYRQDPGQGLRLIYYSQIVNDFQKGDIAEGYSVSREKKESFPLTVTSAQKNPTAFYLCASSGLSTDKQYFGPGTRLTVL.

The chain recombines TRBV4-3 with TRBJ2-7; the D gene is possibly TRBD2 (5 bases). This CDR3 is built from 15 residues. Germline CDR1 is LGHNA and CDR2 is YSLEER. Trimming stripped 0 bases from V and 0 bases from J, with 9 bases between. The CDR3 is CASSQDSRVSYEQYF. The CDR3 nucleotides read TGCGCCAGCAGCCAAGATTCGCGGGTCTCCTACGAGCAGTACTTC.

This chain links TRBV2 with TRBJ1-4; tentative D call: TRBD1 (5 bases). The ends were cut back, 3 bases at V and 0 bases at J, with 8 bases in the middle. The CDR3 is 15 amino acids. CDR1 is SNHLY, CDR2 FYNNEI, per germline. Here the CDR3 reads CASSDDSSTNEKLFF. In nucleotides, the CDR3 is TGTGCCAGCAGTGACGACAGTTCAACTAATGAAAAACTGTTTTTT.

The rearrangement joins TRBV30 to TRBJ2-3; TRBD2 matches 9 bases. Germline CDR1 is GTSNPN and CDR2 is SVGIG (reference sequence). With V trimmed by 2 bases and J by 4 bases, 7 bases remained unmatched. This CDR3 is built from 15 residues. In DNA form, the CDR3 reads TGTGCCTGGAGTCGGGCGGGAGGGCCATCAGATACGCAGTATTTT. Translated, it gives CAWSRAGGPSDTQYF. The entire variable domain, with the rest obtained from reference TRBV30 and TRBJ2-3, is as follows: SQTIHQWPATLVQPVGSPLSLECTVEGTSNPNLYWYRQAAGRGLQLLFYSVGIGQISSEVPQNLSASRPQDRQFILSSKKLLLSDSGFYLCAWSRAGGPSDTQYFGPGTRLTVL.

This chain uses TRBV7-9 with TRBJ2-7; TRBD2 might be the D (5 bases). The length of the CDR3 is 14 residues. CDR1 and CDR2 from the germline V gene are SEHNR and FQNEAQ (reference sequence). Trimming left V 5 bases short and J 3 bases short, with 14 bases between. The CDR3 coding sequence is TGTGCCAGCAGCCTGGGGAGTAACCACTACGAGCAGTACTTC. It encodes CASSLGSNHYEQYF.

V gene TRBV7-2 combines with J gene TRBJ2-1, with D tentatively TRBD2 (5 bases). V lost 1 base and J 7 bases, leaving 14 bases between the germline ends. CDR3 length equals 15 residues. Germline CDR1 SGHTA, CDR2 FQGNSA. Here the CDR3 reads CASSLVAGGTNEQFF. The CDR3 nucleotides read TGTGCCAGCAGCTTAGTTGCAGGAGGCACGAATGAGCAGTTCTTC.

The chain uses TRBV30 and TRBJ2-1; TRBD2 might be the D (5 bases). Trimming took off 6 bases at V and 5 bases at J, with 17 bases between the two ends. The CDR3 loop spans 14 amino acids. Germline V gene sequence: CDR1 GTSNPN, CDR2 SVGIG (reference sequence). CDR3 nucleotides: TGTGCCTGCGGTTCCAGATTCGGGGACAATGAGCAGTTCTTC. Residues: CACGSRFGDNEQFF. Full variable domain (missing parts from reference TRBV30 and TRBJ2-1): SQTIHQWPATLVQPVGSPLSLECTVEGTSNPNLYWYRQAAGRGLQLLFYSVGIGQISSEVPQNLSASRPQDRQFILSSKKLLLSDSGFYLCACGSRFGDNEQFFGPGTRLTVL.

The rearrangement joins TRBV5-8 to TRBJ2-7; 11 bases map to TRBD1. Trimming at V came to 6 bases and at J to 3 bases, leaving 8 bases not matched to a gene. Looked up from germline, CDR1 is SGHTS and CDR2 is YDEGEE. The CDR3 totals 15 residues. DNA of the CDR3: TGTGCCAGCATATACCGGGACAGGGGGGACTACGAGCAGTACTTC. Its translation is CASIYRDRGDYEQYF. Looking up the rest from reference TRBV5-8 and TRBJ2-7 gives the full variable domain: EAGVTQSPTHLIKTRGQQATLRCSPISGHTSVYWYQQALGLGLQFLLWYDEGEERNRGNFPPRFSGRQFPNYSSELNVNALELEDSALYLCASIYRDRGDYEQYFGPGTRLTVT.

This chain links TRBV5-1 with TRBJ2-1; TRBD2 matches at 13 bases. J was trimmed by 6 bases and V by 1 base; bases with no gene match: 1. Germline lookup yields CDR1 SGHRS and CDR2 YFSETQ. The CDR3 loop spans 15 amino acids. This CDR3 is CASSLTSGRVNEQFF. The CDR3 DNA follows: TGCGCCAGCAGCTTGACTAGCGGGAGGGTCAATGAGCAGTTCTTC.